Listed below are T cell receptor beta chains from one sample, sequenced in a study of graft-versus-host responses after intestinal transplantation. Generated by immunoSEQ multiplex PCR, the TCRdb table keeps only in-frame clones and is missing some. The sample lists tens of thousands of clones; about 89% were seen once. These TCRs' antigens remain unknown. Material: unstimulated CD4+ T cells sorted from spleen or lymph node cells, obtained before transplant. The origin of the receptors is a human donor who was the organ donor for an intestinal transplant. CDR3s include the opening cysteine and the closing phenylalanine or tryptophan. The order of the fields is V gene, CDR3 length, J gene, D gene, clone size, CDR3 DNA, CDR3 protein. D genes are given only for firm matches. Clone sizes are given selectively: once, few, many, or a class where the clone is expanded.

TRBV7-3	15	TRBJ2-3	TRBD2	-	TGTGCCAGCAGCTTAGGACTAGCGCTCACAGATACGCAGTATTTT	CASSLGLALTDTQYF
TRBV5-1	17	TRBJ2-2	TRBD2	once	TGCGCCAGCAGCTTGGAACTAGCGGGAGTGGGGGCCGGGGAGCTGTTTTTT	CASSLELAGVGAGELFF
TRBV7-9	18	TRBJ2-1	TRBD2	-	TGTGCCAGCAGCTCAACTCCCGGGACTAGCGGGGGATTCAATGAGCAGTTCTTC	CASSSTPGTSGGFNEQFF
TRBV9	17	TRBJ2-4	TRBD1	-	TGTGCCAGCAGCGCCTCAGGGGGCTCGGGAGCCAAAAACATTCAGTACTTC	CASSASGGSGAKNIQYF
TRBV9	16	TRBJ2-3	TRBD2	-	TGTGCCAGCAGCGTACGAGGAGGGACTAGGAGAGGTACGCAGTATTTT	CASSVRGGTRRGTQYF
TRBV28	14	TRBJ1-3	TRBD1	few	TGTGCCAGCAAAGAGAACCGGGACAGGGGAATAGGGGATTTT	CASKENRDRGIGDF
TRBV7-3	14	TRBJ1-1	TRBD1	-	TGTGCCAGCAGCCCAGGGGGCGGGTACACTGAAGCTTTCTTT	CASSPGGGYTEAFF
TRBV2	16	TRBJ1-4	TRBD1	-	TGTGCCAGCGGGAGTGGACAGGGGGCTTCTAATGAAAAACTGTTTTTT	CASGSGQGASNEKLFF
TRBV18	14	TRBJ2-5	TRBD1	-	TGTGCCAGCTCAGACAACAGGGGGCCAGAGACCCAGTACTTC	CASSDNRGPETQYF
TRBV7-2	14	TRBJ2-4	-	once	TGTGCCAGCAGCTTAGAGCCGGGGTGGCACATTCAGTACTTC	CASSLEPGWHIQYF
TRBV28	13	TRBJ2-3	-	-	TGTGCCAGCAGTTCCCCCCGGGCAGATACGCAGTATTTT	CASSSPRADTQYF
TRBV6-6	16	TRBJ2-2	TRBD2	-	TGTGCCAGCAGAAGAACCGGGACTAGCGAGGGCGGGGAGCTGTTTTTT	CASRRTGTSEGGELFF
TRBV7-9	16	TRBJ2-3	TRBD2	-	TGTGCCAGCAGCTTAGGACTAGCGGGAAGGACAGATACGCAGTATTTT	CASSLGLAGRTDTQYF
TRBV23-1	18	TRBJ2-7	-	-	TGCGCCAGCAGTCGACGTGCGACACTGTCCTCTTTTTTCTACGAGCAGTACTTC	CASSRRATLSSFFYEQYF
TRBV5-8	16	TRBJ2-5	TRBD1	once	TGTGCCAGCACCCTCGGTGACAGGGTGGGCCAAGAGACCCAGTACTTC	CASTLGDRVGQETQYF
TRBV28	16	TRBJ2-4	TRBD1	-	TGTGCCAGCAGTGCAATCTCAGGGACAGGGCGCAACATTCAGTACTTC	CASSAISGTGRNIQYF
TRBV18	15	TRBJ2-3	TRBD2	-	TGTGCCAGCTCGGAGACTAGCGGGGGAACAGATACGCAGTATTTT	CASSETSGGTDTQYF
TRBV19	14	TRBJ2-3	-	-	TGTGCCAGCTCCCTAAACGCCGGCACAGATACGCAGTATTTT	CASSLNAGTDTQYF
TRBV5-6	15	TRBJ2-1	TRBD1	-	TGTGCCAGCAGCTCGGGACAGATACTCTACAATGAGCAGTTCTTC	CASSSGQILYNEQFF
TRBV19	14	TRBJ2-1	-	few	TGTGCCAGTTCATGGGAGGTCACCTACAATGAGCAGTTCTTC	CASSWEVTYNEQFF
TRBV7-6	17	TRBJ2-2	TRBD2	-	TGTGCCAGCAGCTCCCAGGCGGGAGGACCAAACACCGGGGAGCTGTTTTTT	CASSSQAGGPNTGELFF
TRBV27	15	TRBJ1-1	-	-	TGTGCCAGCAGTTCGCCGGGACATATGAACACTGAAGCTTTCTTT	CASSSPGHMNTEAFF
TRBV4-1	16	TRBJ2-5	-	-	TGCGCCAGCAGCCAAGAACTAAACTTGGTCGGAGGGACCCAGTACTTC	CASSQELNLVGGTQYF
TRBV7-2	16	TRBJ2-2	TRBD2	once	TGTGCCAGCAGCCCCCCCCGACTAGCGGACACCGGGGAGCTGTTTTTT	CASSPPRLADTGELFF
TRBV10-2	14	TRBJ2-7	TRBD2	-	TGCGCCAGCAGCGATCAACTAGCGTCCTACGAGCAGTACTTC	CASSDQLASYEQYF
TRBV27	15	TRBJ2-7	TRBD1	-	TGTGCCAGCGCCCTAAGGACAGGGTTAGCCTACGAGCAGTACTTC	CASALRTGLAYEQYF
TRBV9	16	TRBJ2-1	TRBD2	-	TGTGCCAGCAGTTATTCTAGCGGCAGCTCCTACAATGAGCAGTTCTTC	CASSYSSGSSYNEQFF
TRBV19	14	TRBJ2-5	-	-	TGTGCCAGTAGTATTGGGCAGGGCCAAGAGACCCAGTACTTC	CASSIGQGQETQYF
TRBV29-1	12	TRBJ1-1	-	-	TGCAGCGTTGAGACAGTAAACACTGAAGCTTTCTTT	CSVETVNTEAFF
TRBV23-1	14	TRBJ1-1	-	-	TGCGCCAGCAGTCAGGACGGAGGGAGCACTGAAGCTTTCTTT	CASSQDGGSTEAFF
TRBV28	14	TRBJ2-7	TRBD1	-	TGTGCCAGCAGTGTGACAGGGGCCTCCTACGAGCAGTACTTC	CASSVTGASYEQYF
TRBV10-3	14	TRBJ1-2	TRBD1	-	TGTGCCATCAAACAGGGGTTCAGTGACTATGGCTACACCTTC	CAIKQGFSDYGYTF
TRBV6-4	15	TRBJ2-3	TRBD2	-	TGTGCCAGCAGTGACTCAGCGGGAGCCACAGATACGCAGTATTTT	CASSDSAGATDTQYF
TRBV18	15	TRBJ2-2	TRBD2	-	TGTGCCAGCTCTGTTCTGACTAGCGGCACCGGGGAGCTGTTTTTT	CASSVLTSGTGELFF
TRBV27	15	TRBJ2-3	TRBD2	-	TGTGCCAGCAGTTTACTAGCGGGAGGGCCAGATACGCAGTATTTT	CASSLLAGGPDTQYF